What follows are 32 T cell receptor beta chains derived from one specimen sequenced in a study of cytomegalovirus exposure and HLA in healthy donors. PCR amplification relied on 60 Vbeta primers (plus 13 Jbeta primers). Repertoires were generated with immunoSEQ multiplex PCR, while TCRdb's copy carries only in-frame clones and drops some. This table holds approximately 300,000 clones, under 90% found once. Sequences were obtained from PBMCs. All receptors come from a girl aged 2 to 10 in good health and CMV-seronegative.

The J gene is TRBJ1-4, the V gene TRBV5-8, with D tentatively TRBD1 (6 bases). The CDR3 totals 16 residues. Germline CDR1 reads SGHTS; CDR2 reads YDEGEE. The V end was cut by 4 bases, the J end by 5 bases, with 18 bases between. The CDR3 DNA is TGTGCCAGCAGCGACGGGCAAAGGACAGACAATGAAAAACTGTTTTTT. This gives the protein CASSDGQRTDNEKLFF.

As concerns this clone: Distinct nucleotide sequences in the sample also encode this CDR3. V usage is TRBV18 and J usage is TRBJ1-5, with 9 bases matching TRBD1. The CDR3 is 15 amino acids. Germline CDR1 KGHSH, CDR2 LQKENI. V lost 0 bases and J lost 4; bases outside the gene matches: 1. This CDR3 reads CASSPPGQGNQPQHF. The DNA for the CDR3 is TGTGCCAGCTCACCACCGGGACAGGGTAATCAGCCCCAGCATTTT. Full variable domain (rest looked up from reference TRBV18 and TRBJ1-5): NAGVMQNPRHLVRRRGQEARLRCSPMKGHSHVYWYRQLPEEGLKFMVYLQKENIIDESGMPKERFSAEFPKEGPSILRIQQVVRGDSAAYFCASSPPGQGNQPQHFGDGTRLSIL.

About this clone: Different DNA sequences within this sample yield the same CDR3. The chain links TRBV28 to TRBJ1-2, with D unclear. CDR1 is MDHEN and CDR2 is SYDVKM in the germline V gene. The CDR3 is 12 amino acids. V lost 3 bases and J 4 bases, leaving 6 bases between the germline ends. CDR3 in amino acids: CASSFRGYGYTF. For the CDR3, the DNA is TGTGCCAGCAGTTTCCGCGGCTATGGCTACACCTTC.

The CDR3, as DNA: TGTGCCAGCAGTTTATACGGGGGAGAGACCTCGTACGAGCAGTACTTC. It yields the protein CASSLYGGETSYEQYF. V usage is TRBV27 and J usage is TRBJ2-5, with TRBD2 as a possible D gene (6 bases). The end of the DNA is better explained by TRBJ2-7, so the J call may be wrong. CDR1 is MNHEY, CDR2 SMNVEV, per germline (reference sequence). This CDR3 has 16 amino acids.

J is TRBJ2-7 and V is TRBV7-9, with 8 nucleotides matching TRBD1. The CDR3 totals 15 residues. Germline V gene sequence: CDR1 SEHNR, CDR2 FQNEAQ (reference sequence). V shed 5 bases and J 4 bases; nucleotides not matched to a gene: 10. CDR3 bases: TGTGCCAGCAGCGCCAAGACAGGGGAAGTTTACGAGCAGTACTTC. This translates into CASSAKTGEVYEQYF. Full variable domain (rest looked up from reference TRBV7-9 and TRBJ2-7): DTGVSQNPRHKITKRGQNVTFRCDPISEHNRLYWYRQTLGQGPEFLTYFQNEAQLEKSRLLSDRFSAERPKGSFSTLEIQRTEQGDSAMYLCASSAKTGEVYEQYFGPGTRLTVT.

This chain joins TRBV5-8 and TRBJ2-1; D perhaps matches TRBD1 (6 bases). Between the trimmed V and J ends, which lost 3 bases and 5 bases, there was a span of 9 bases. This CDR3 comprises 13 residues. Germline CDR1 SGHTS, CDR2 YDEGEE. CDR3 amino acids: CASSSGQNNEQFF. The CDR3 DNA follows: TGTGCCAGCAGCTCTGGACAGAACAATGAGCAGTTCTTC.

The rearrangement uses TRBV10-1 and TRBJ2-7; 7 bases align to TRBD1. CDR1 is WNHNN and CDR2 is SYGVQD in the germline V gene (reference sequence). The CDR3 length is 15 residues. Trimming cost V 2 bases and J 3 bases; bases outside gene matches: 7. The CDR3, as DNA: TGCGCCAGCAGTGAGGCGACAGGGAGTCTCTACGAGCAGTACTTC. It yields the protein CASSEATGSLYEQYF.

J is TRBJ1-2 and V is TRBV28, with D possibly TRBD1 on 6 matching bases. The V gene lost 7 bases and the J gene lost 8 bases, with 11 bases spanning the gap. This CDR3 is built from 11 residues. The germline V gene has CDR1 MDHEN and CDR2 SYDVKM. The CDR3 DNA sequence: TGTGCCAGCAACAAGGGGGAAGGCTACACCTTC. This gives the protein CASNKGEGYTF.

J is TRBJ1-1 and V is TRBV28, with unresolved D. V gave up 3 bases and J gave up 5 bases, with 7 bases separating them. CDR1 is MDHEN, CDR2 SYDVKM, per germline. The CDR3 has 12 amino acids. In DNA form, the CDR3 reads TGTGCCAGCAGTTTGGAGGAGACTGAAGCTTTCTTT. Protein: CASSLEETEAFF.

The CDR3 sequence: CASSEADREHPNSPLHF. The CDR3 DNA follows: TGTGCCAGCAGTGAAGCGGACAGGGAGCATCCTAATTCACCCCTCCACTTT. The chain carries TRBV2 and TRBJ1-6; TRBD1 matches 8 bases. With V trimmed by 0 bases and J by 6 bases, 7 bases remained unmatched. The CDR3 has 17 amino acids. Germline CDR1 reads SNHLY; CDR2 reads FYNNEI.

This chain connects TRBV6-1 to TRBJ2-5, with 9 nucleotides matching TRBD2. Germline loops: CDR1 MNHNS, CDR2 SASEGT. The junction had 8 bases not matched to a gene; V was cut back by 7 bases and J by 2 bases. The CDR3 has 15 amino acids. In DNA, the CDR3 is TGTGCCAGCACCCATTTGACTAGCGGTCAAGAGACCCAGTACTTC. It yields the protein CASTHLTSGQETQYF.

This clone was counted once. The chain couples TRBV5-6 to TRBJ1-2; TRBD1 matches at 9 bases. This CDR3 is 19 amino acids long. The trim removed 3 bases at V and 0 bases at J, leaving 15 bases unmatched. Germline-derived CDR1 and CDR2 are SGHDT and YYEEEE. The CDR3 loop reads CASSSRSRDRVGANYGYTF. CDR3 coding DNA: TGTGCCAGCAGCTCCCGTAGTAGGGACAGGGTGGGTGCTAACTATGGCTACACCTTC.

V is TRBV6-5 and J is TRBJ2-5; 14 positions agree with TRBD2. The germline CDR1 and CDR2 sequences are MNHEY and SVGAGI. Trimming cost V 6 bases and J 4 bases; bases outside gene matches: 4. CDR3 size: 15 residues. The CDR3 loop is CASRRLAGGGETQYF. In DNA, the CDR3 is TGTGCCAGCAGGCGACTAGCGGGGGGGGGAGAGACCCAGTACTTC.

The chain has TRBV18 and TRBJ2-7, with TRBD2 as a possible D gene (5 bases). With 0 bases removed from V and 3 bases from J, the gap between germline ends came to 15 bases. Germline CDR1 and CDR2: KGHSH and LQKENI. This CDR3 is built from 16 residues. CDR3 DNA sequence: TGTGCCAGCTCACCACCGACTTGGCAAACTAGCTACGAGCAGTACTTC. Amino acids: CASSPPTWQTSYEQYF.

The chain joins TRBV7-2 to TRBJ2-1; D is possibly TRBD2 (5 bases). Germline lookup yields CDR1 SGHTA and CDR2 FQGNSA. The V and J ends lost 5 bases and 0 bases respectively, with 14 bases between them. This CDR3 comprises 16 residues. The CDR3 spells CASSQWTSSSYNEQFF. The CDR3 bases are TGTGCCAGCAGCCAGTGGACTTCTAGCTCCTACAATGAGCAGTTCTTC.

The chain recombines TRBV7-6 with TRBJ1-6; D is unclear. V lost 3 bases to trimming and J lost 10 bases, with 10 bases between them. The CDR3 length is 13 residues. Looked up from germline, CDR1 is SGHVS and CDR2 is FNYEAQ. Written as DNA, the CDR3 is TGTGCCAGCAGCTTGGAGTCGAGCTCACCCCTCCACTTT. Translation gives CASSLESSSPLHF.

This clone was recorded at least ten times. The chain employs TRBV28 and TRBJ1-3; unclear D gene. Germline V CDR1 and CDR2: MDHEN, SYDVKM. This CDR3 is 17 amino acids long. The V and J ends lost 2 bases and 1 base respectively, with 15 bases between them. CDR3 protein: CASSLMGRLFSGNTIYF. For the CDR3, the DNA is TGTGCCAGCAGTTTAATGGGCAGGTTGTTTTCTGGAAACACCATATATTTT.

The rearrangement joins TRBV10-3 to TRBJ1-1; possible D gene TRBD1, 6 bases. From germline, CDR1 is ENHRY and CDR2 SYGVKD. The CDR3 has 11 residues. Trimming shortened V by 9 bases and J by 8 bases, and 13 bases separated the two germline ends. The CDR3 loop reads CAISDSWEAFF. The DNA of the CDR3 is TGTGCCATTTCGGACAGTTGGGAAGCTTTCTTT.

The gene calls are TRBV29-1 and TRBJ2-7, with 10 positions matching TRBD2. The V gene end was trimmed by 6 bases and the J gene end by 5 bases; junction bases not matched to a gene: 7. Per the germline V gene, CDR1 is SQVTM and CDR2 is ANQGSEA. This CDR3 is built from 13 residues. In DNA, the CDR3 is TGCAGCGTCGAGCGGGAGGGCCGAGACGAGCAGTACTTC. Protein sequence: CSVEREGRDEQYF.

This chain joins TRBV10-1 and TRBJ1-2, with D perhaps matching TRBD1 (6 bases). The germline V and J ends were trimmed by 8 bases and 4 bases, with 23 bases remaining between them. Germline V gene data show CDR1 as WNHNN and CDR2 as SYGVQD (reference sequence). The CDR3 sequence is 16 residues long. The CDR3 sequence is CASPNPRQEIIYGYTF. The CDR3 DNA reads as TGCGCCAGCCCCAATCCCCGACAGGAGATTATCTATGGCTACACCTTC.

The chain joins TRBV6-1 to TRBJ1-5; tentatively, D is TRBD1 (6 bases). Germline lookup yields CDR1 MNHNS and CDR2 SASEGT. The germline V and J ends were trimmed by 7 bases and 2 bases, with 12 bases remaining between them. This CDR3 has 14 amino acids. The CDR3 coding sequence is TGTGCCAGCAACGGACAGCAGGGCAATCAGCCCCAGCATTTT. Its protein is CASNGQQGNQPQHF.

This chain joins TRBV9 and TRBJ1-4; D might be TRBD1 (5 bases). With 0 bases removed from V and 4 bases from J, the gap between germline ends came to 10 bases. The germline CDR1 and CDR2 sequences are SGDLS and YYNGEE. The CDR3 sequence is 15 residues long. The CDR3 DNA reads as TGTGCCAGCAGCGTAGAAGCAGGGATTAATGAAAAACTGTTTTTT. Its translation: CASSVEAGINEKLFF.

The rearrangement uses TRBV2 and TRBJ1-3; D may be TRBD1 (6 bases). The germline V gene encodes CDR1 SNHLY and CDR2 FYNNEI. The CDR3 extends over 13 amino acids. The V gene lost 6 bases and the J gene lost 4 bases, with 10 bases spanning the gap. The DNA for the CDR3 is TGTGCCAGCAGGGACAGCGGAGGAAACACCATATATTTT. Protein: CASRDSGGNTIYF.

V and J are TRBV13 and TRBJ1-2; D gene unclear. Between the trimmed V and J ends, which lost 6 bases and 7 bases, there was a span of 9 bases. The CDR3 extends over 11 amino acids. Germline lookup yields CDR1 PRHDT and CDR2 FYEKMQ (reference sequence). In nucleotides, the CDR3 is TGTGCCAGCAGTCAAGAGCCTGGCTACACCTTC. Translation gives CASSQEPGYTF.

The J gene is TRBJ1-1, the V gene TRBV7-8, with 7 bases identical to TRBD1. CDR1 and CDR2 (germline): SGHVS, FQNEAQ. V shed 3 bases, J shed 6 bases, and the junction held 1 base outside the gene matches. The CDR3 sequence is 12 residues long. CDR3 in amino acids: CASSLQGAEAFF. For the CDR3, the DNA is TGTGCCAGCAGCTTGCAGGGGGCTGAAGCTTTCTTT. The variable domain in full, with the rest retrieved from reference TRBV7-8 and TRBJ1-1, is GAGVSQSPRYKVAKRGQDVALRCDPISGHVSLFWYQQALGQGPEFLTYFQNEAQLDKSGLPSDRFFAERPEGSVSTLKIQRTQQEDSAVYLCASSLQGAEAFFGQGTRLTVV.

This chain uses TRBV19 with TRBJ1-6, with 8 bases lining up with TRBD1. The germline CDR1 and CDR2 sequences are LNHDA and SQIVND (reference sequence). This CDR3 region has 14 residues. V shed 7 bases, J shed 6 bases, and the junction held 5 bases outside the gene matches. CDR3 amino acids: CASTIGQGNSPLHF. The CDR3, as DNA: TGTGCCAGTACCATCGGACAGGGTAATTCACCCCTCCACTTT.

The chain employs TRBV30 and TRBJ1-2, with 8 bases identical to TRBD1. This CDR3 comprises 15 residues. Trimming took 2 bases from V and 5 from J; bases not matched to a gene: 10. The V gene's germline CDR1 is GTSNPN and CDR2 SVGIG (reference sequence). For the CDR3, the DNA is TGTGCCTGGAGTTTTTCCATTGGACAGGGATATGGCTACACCTTC. Its protein is CAWSFSIGQGYGYTF. Combining the CDR3 with reference TRBV30 and TRBJ1-2 gives the whole variable domain SQTIHQWPATLVQPVGSPLSLECTVEGTSNPNLYWYRQAAGRGLQLLFYSVGIGQISSEVPQNLSASRPQDRQFILSSKKLLLSDSGFYLCAWSFSIGQGYGYTFGSGTRLTVV.

The chain recombines TRBV28 with TRBJ2-5; D gene unclear. The CDR3 consists of 11 residues. CDR1 is MDHEN, CDR2 SYDVKM, per germline. V lost 6 bases and J 5 bases, leaving 7 bases between the germline ends. DNA for the CDR3: TGTGCCAGCAGCCTCGTGGAGACCCAGTACTTC. Translation: CASSLVETQYF.

On this clone: Other DNA sequences in this specimen translate into the identical CDR3. The chain combines TRBV4-1 with TRBJ2-7; tentative D call: TRBD1 (5 bases). V shed 3 bases and J shed 3 bases, with 9 bases lying between them. Germline V gene data show CDR1 as MGHRA and CDR2 as YSYEKL. This CDR3 spans 13 amino acids. The CDR3 coding sequence is TGCGCCAGCAGCCAGCAGGGTGGCTACGAGCAGTACTTC. It specifies CASSQQGGYEQYF.

This rearrangement joins TRBV19 to TRBJ2-4, with 14 bases lining up with TRBD2. V lost 3 bases to trimming and J lost 0 bases; unmatched junction nucleotides: 7. Per the germline V gene, CDR1 is LNHDA and CDR2 is SQIVND (reference sequence). The CDR3 is made up of 19 amino acids. The CDR3, as DNA: TGTGCCAGTAGTATGGTCGGGACTAGCGGGGGCCTAGCCAAAAACATTCAGTACTTC. It encodes CASSMVGTSGGLAKNIQYF.

The V and J genes are TRBV28 and TRBJ1-2; D not resolved. Trimming pared 7 bases from V and 9 bases from J, leaving 9 bases between. The CDR3 is 10 amino acids. CDR1 and CDR2 (germline): MDHEN, SYDVKM. As DNA, the CDR3 is TGTGCCAGCAAGCGTTATAGCTACACCTTC. Protein product: CASKRYSYTF.

The rearrangement uses TRBV5-6 and TRBJ2-7; D unresolved. The CDR3 has 13 amino acids. Germline V CDR1 and CDR2: SGHDT, YYEEEE. V dropped 0 bases and J dropped 7 bases, with 11 bases sitting between them. CDR3 in amino acids: CASSLGLLWEQYF. Here the CDR3 DNA reads TGTGCCAGCAGCTTGGGGCTCCTGTGGGAGCAGTACTTC.